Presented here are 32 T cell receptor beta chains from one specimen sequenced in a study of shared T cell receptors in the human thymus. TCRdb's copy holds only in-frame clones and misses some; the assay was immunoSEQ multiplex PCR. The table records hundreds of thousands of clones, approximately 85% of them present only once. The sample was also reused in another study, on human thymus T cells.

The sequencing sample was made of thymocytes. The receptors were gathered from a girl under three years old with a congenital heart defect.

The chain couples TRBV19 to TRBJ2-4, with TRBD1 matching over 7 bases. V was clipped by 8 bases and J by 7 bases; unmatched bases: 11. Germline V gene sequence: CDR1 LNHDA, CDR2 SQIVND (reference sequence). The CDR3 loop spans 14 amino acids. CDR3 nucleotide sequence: TGTGCCAGTGAAAACAGGGGTGGTGGGAACATTCAGTACTTC. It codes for CASENRGGGNIQYF.

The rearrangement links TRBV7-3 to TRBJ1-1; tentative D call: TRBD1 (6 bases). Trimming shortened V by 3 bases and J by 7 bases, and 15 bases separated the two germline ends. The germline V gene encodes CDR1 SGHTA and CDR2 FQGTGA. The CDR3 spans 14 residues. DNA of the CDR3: TGTGCCAGCAGCTTGGGGGGGGGCGAGGGTGAAGCTTTCTTT. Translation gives CASSLGGGEGEAFF.

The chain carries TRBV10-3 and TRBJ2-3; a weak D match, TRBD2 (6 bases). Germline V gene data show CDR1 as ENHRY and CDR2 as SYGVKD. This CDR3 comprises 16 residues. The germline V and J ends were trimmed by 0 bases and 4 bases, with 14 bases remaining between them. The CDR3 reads CAISESRRVIADTQYF. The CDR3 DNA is TGTGCCATCAGTGAGTCGAGGAGGGTTATCGCAGATACGCAGTATTTT.

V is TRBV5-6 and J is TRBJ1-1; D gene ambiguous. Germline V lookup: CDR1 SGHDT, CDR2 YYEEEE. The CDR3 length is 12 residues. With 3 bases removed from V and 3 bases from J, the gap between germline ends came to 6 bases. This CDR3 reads CASSSRDTEAFF. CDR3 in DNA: TGTGCCAGCAGCTCCCGGGACACTGAAGCTTTCTTT.

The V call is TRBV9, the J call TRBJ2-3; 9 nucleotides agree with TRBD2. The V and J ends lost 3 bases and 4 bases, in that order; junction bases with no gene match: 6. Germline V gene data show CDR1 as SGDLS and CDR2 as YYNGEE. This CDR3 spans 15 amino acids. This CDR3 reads CASSGKRGVPDTQYF. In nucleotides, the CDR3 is TGTGCCAGCAGCGGGAAGCGGGGGGTCCCAGATACGCAGTATTTT.

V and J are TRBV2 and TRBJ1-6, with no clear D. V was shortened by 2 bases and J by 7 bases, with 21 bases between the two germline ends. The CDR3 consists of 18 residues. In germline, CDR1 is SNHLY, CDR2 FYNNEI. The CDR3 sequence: CASSESRARFVQNSPLHF. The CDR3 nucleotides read TGTGCCAGCAGTGAATCCCGTGCCAGGTTCGTCCAGAATTCACCCCTCCACTTT. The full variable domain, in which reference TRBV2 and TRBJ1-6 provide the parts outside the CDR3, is EPEVTQTPSHQVTQMGQEVILRCVPISNHLYFYWYRQILGQKVEFLVSFYNNEISEKSEIFDDQFSVERPDGSNFTLKIRSTKLEDSAMYFCASSESRARFVQNSPLHFGNGTRLTVT.

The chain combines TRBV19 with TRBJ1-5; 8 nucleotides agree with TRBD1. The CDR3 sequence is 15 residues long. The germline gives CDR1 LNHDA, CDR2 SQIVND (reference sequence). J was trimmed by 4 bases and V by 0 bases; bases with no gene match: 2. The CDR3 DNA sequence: TGTGCCAGTAGTATAGAATGGACAGGGAATCAGCCCCAGCATTTT. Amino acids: CASSIEWTGNQPQHF.

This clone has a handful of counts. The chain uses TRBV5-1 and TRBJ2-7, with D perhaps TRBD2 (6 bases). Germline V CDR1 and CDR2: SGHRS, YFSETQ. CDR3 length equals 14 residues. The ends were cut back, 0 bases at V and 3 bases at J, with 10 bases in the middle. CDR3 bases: TGCGCCAGCAGCTTGGCGGGACTGCGCTACGAGCAGTACTTC. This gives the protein CASSLAGLRYEQYF.

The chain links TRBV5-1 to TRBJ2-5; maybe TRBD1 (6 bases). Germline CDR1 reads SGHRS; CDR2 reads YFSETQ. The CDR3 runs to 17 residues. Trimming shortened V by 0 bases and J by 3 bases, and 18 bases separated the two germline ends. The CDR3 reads CASSLGVVGQRKETQYF. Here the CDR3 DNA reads TGCGCCAGCAGCTTGGGGGTCGTCGGACAGAGAAAAGAGACCCAGTACTTC. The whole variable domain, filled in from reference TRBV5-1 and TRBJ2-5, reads KAGVTQTPRYLIKTRGQQVTLSCSPISGHRSVSWYQQTPGQGLQFLFEYFSETQRNKGNFPGRFSGRQFSNSRSEMNVSTLELGDSALYLCASSLGVVGQRKETQYFGPGTRLLVL.

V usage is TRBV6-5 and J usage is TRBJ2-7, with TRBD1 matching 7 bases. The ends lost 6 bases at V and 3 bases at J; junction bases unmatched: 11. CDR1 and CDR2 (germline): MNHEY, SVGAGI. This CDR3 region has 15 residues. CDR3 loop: CASSKPGQWGYEQYF. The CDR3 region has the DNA TGTGCCAGCAGCAAGCCGGGACAGTGGGGCTACGAGCAGTACTTC.

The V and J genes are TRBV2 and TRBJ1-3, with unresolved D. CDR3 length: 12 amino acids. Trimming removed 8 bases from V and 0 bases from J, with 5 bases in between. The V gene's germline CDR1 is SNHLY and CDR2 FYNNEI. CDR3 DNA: TGTGCCAGCGAGCTCTCTGGAAACACCATATATTTT. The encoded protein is CASELSGNTIYF.

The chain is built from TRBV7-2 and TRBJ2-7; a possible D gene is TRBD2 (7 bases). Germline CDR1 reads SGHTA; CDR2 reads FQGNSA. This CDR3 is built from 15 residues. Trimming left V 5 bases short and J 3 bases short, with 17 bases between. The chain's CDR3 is CASSLSRGQYYEQYF. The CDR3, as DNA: TGTGCCAGCAGCCTCTCGCGGGGGCAGTACTACGAGCAGTACTTC.

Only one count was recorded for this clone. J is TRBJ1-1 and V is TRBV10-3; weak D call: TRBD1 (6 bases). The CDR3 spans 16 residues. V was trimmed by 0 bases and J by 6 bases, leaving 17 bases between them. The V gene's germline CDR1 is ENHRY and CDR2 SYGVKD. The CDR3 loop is CAISESWAGEHSEAFF. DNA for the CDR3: TGTGCCATCAGTGAGTCATGGGCAGGGGAACACTCTGAAGCTTTCTTT.

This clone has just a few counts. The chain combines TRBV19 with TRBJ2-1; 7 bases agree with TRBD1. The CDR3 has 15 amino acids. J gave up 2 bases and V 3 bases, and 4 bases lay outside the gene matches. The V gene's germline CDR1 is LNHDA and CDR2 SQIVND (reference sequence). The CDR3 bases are TGTGCCAGTAGTATTAGGACAGGCCCCTACAATGAGCAGTTCTTC. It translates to CASSIRTGPYNEQFF. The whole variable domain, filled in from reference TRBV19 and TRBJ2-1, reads DGGITQSPKYLFRKEGQNVTLSCEQNLNHDAMYWYRQDPGQGLRLIYYSQIVNDFQKGDIAEGYSVSREKKESFPLTVTSAQKNPTAFYLCASSIRTGPYNEQFFGPGTRLTVL.

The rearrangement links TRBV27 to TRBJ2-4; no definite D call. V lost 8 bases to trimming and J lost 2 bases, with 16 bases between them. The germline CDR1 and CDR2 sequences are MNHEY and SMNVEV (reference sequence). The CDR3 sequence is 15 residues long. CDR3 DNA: TGTGCCAGCGCCTCCCCGGCTGGGCCCAAAAACATTCAGTACTTC. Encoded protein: CASASPAGPKNIQYF.

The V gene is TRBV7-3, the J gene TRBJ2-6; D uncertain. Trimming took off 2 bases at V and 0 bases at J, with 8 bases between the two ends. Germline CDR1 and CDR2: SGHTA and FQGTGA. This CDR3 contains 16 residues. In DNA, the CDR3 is TGTGCCAGCAGCTTAGAACAAGTCTCTGGGGCCAACGTCCTGACTTTC. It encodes CASSLEQVSGANVLTF.

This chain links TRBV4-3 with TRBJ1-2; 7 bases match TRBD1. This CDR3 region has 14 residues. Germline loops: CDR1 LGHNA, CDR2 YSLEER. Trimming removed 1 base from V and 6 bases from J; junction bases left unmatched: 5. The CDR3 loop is CASSQGQGSHGYTF. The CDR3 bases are TGCGCCAGCAGCCAAGGACAGGGATCCCATGGCTACACCTTC.

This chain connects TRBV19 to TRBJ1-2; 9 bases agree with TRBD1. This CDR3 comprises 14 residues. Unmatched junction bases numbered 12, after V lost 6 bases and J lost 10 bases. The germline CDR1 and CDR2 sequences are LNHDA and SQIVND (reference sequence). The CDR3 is CASSTKGTGRDYTF. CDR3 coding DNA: TGTGCCAGTAGCACCAAAGGGACAGGGAGGGACTACACCTTC. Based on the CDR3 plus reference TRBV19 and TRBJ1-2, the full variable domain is DGGITQSPKYLFRKEGQNVTLSCEQNLNHDAMYWYRQDPGQGLRLIYYSQIVNDFQKGDIAEGYSVSREKKESFPLTVTSAQKNPTAFYLCASSTKGTGRDYTFGSGTRLTVV.

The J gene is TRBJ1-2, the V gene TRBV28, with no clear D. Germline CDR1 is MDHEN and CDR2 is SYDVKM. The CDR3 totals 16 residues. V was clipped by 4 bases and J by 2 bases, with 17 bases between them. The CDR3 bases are TGTGCCAGCAGTTCCCCAAGTTTAACCAGGAACTATGGCTACACCTTC. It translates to CASSSPSLTRNYGYTF.

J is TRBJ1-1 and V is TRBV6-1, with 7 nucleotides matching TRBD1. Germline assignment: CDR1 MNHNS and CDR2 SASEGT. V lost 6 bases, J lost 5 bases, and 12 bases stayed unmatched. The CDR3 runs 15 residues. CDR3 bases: TGTGCCAGCAGCCACCGCGGCCTCAGGGGGACTGAAGCTTTCTTT. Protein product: CASSHRGLRGTEAFF.

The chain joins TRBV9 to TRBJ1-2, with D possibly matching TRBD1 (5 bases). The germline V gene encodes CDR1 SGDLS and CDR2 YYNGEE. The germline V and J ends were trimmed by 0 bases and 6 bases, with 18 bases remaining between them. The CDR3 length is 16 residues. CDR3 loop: CASSVDFKAGKDGYTF. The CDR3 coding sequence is TGTGCCAGCAGCGTAGACTTCAAGGCAGGGAAGGATGGCTACACCTTC.

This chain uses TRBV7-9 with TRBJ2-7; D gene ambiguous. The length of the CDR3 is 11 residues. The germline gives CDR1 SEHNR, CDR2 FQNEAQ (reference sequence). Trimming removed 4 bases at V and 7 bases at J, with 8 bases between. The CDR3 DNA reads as TGTGCCAGCAGCTACTCCAGGGAGCAGTACTTC. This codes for CASSYSREQYF.

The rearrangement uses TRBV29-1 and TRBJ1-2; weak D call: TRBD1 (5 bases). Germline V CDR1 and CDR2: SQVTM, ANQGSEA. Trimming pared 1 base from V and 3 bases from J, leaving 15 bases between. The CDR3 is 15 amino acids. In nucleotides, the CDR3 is TGCAGCGTTGAAGTTCGGGGGACGAGGGACTATGGCTACACCTTC. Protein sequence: CSVEVRGTRDYGYTF.

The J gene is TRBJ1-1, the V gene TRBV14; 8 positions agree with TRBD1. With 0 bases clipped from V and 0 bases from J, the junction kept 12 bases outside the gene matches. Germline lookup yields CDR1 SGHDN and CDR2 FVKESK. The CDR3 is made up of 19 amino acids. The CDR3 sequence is CASSQEVAPGTGMNTEAFF. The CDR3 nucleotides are TGTGCCAGCAGCCAAGAAGTCGCCCCCGGGACAGGCATGAACACTGAAGCTTTCTTT.

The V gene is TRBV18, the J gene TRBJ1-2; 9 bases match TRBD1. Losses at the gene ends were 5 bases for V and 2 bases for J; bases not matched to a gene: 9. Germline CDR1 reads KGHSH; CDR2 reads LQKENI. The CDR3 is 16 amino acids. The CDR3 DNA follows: TGTGCCAGCTCAGAAACAGGGGGCGCGTCAAACTATGGCTACACCTTC. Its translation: CASSETGGASNYGYTF.

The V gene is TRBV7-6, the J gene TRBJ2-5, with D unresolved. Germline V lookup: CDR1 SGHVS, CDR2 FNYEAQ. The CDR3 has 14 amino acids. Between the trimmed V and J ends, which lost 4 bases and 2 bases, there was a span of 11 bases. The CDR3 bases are TGTGCCAGCAGCTCGAACCCGCGTCAAGAGACCCAGTACTTC. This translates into CASSSNPRQETQYF.

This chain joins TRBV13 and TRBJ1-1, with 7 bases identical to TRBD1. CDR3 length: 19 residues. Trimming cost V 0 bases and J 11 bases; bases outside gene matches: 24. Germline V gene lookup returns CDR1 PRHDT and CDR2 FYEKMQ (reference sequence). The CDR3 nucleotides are TGTGCCAGCAGCTTAGGCCTGAGGGGGCGGCCCATGGGAATTTCTGGGGCTTTCTTT. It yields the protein CASSLGLRGRPMGISGAFF.

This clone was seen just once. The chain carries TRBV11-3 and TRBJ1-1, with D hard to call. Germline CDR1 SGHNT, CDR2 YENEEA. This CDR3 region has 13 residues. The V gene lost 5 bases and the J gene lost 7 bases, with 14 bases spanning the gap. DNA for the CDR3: TGTGCCAGCAGCAGCGGACCGGACGATGAAGCTTTCTTT. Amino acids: CASSSGPDDEAFF.

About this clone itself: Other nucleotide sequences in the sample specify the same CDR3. CDR3 sequence (DNA): TGTGCCAGCAGGGGTGGGGAGGACTATGGCTACACCTTC. It encodes CASRGGEDYGYTF. The chain carries TRBV27 and TRBJ1-2; D gene unclear. Between the trimmed V and J ends, which lost 6 bases and 3 bases, there was a span of 11 bases. This CDR3 region has 13 residues. From germline, CDR1 is MNHEY and CDR2 SMNVEV (reference sequence).

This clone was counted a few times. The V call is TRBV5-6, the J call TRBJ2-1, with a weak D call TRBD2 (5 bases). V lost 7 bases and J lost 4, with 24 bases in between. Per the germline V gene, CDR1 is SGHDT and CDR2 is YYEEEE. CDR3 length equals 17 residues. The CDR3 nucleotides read TGTGCCAGCCGGAGCAGATCGGCGGGTCGCGGGTACAATGAGCAGTTCTTC. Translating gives CASRSRSAGRGYNEQFF.

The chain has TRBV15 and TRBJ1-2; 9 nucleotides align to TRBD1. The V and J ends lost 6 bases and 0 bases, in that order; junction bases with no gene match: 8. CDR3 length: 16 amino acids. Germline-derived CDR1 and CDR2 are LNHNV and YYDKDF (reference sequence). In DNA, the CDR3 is TGTGCCACCAGATCTTCCGGGACAGGGACTAACTATGGCTACACCTTC. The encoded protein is CATRSSGTGTNYGYTF. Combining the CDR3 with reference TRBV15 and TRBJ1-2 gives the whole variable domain DAMVIQNPRYQVTQFGKPVTLSCSQTLNHNVMYWYQQKSSQAPKLLFHYYDKDFNNEADTPDNFQSRRPNTSFCFLDIRSPGLGDTAMYLCATRSSGTGTNYGYTFGSGTRLTVV.

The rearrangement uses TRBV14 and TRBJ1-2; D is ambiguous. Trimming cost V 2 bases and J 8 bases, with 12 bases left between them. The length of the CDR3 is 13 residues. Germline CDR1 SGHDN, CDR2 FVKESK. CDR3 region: CASSQPQVNGYTF. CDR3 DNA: TGTGCCAGCAGCCAACCCCAGGTTAACGGCTACACCTTC.